Below, 17 T cell receptor beta chains from the same sample are listed, as sequenced in a study of blood T cell repertoires in COVID-19. Profiled with immunoSEQ multiplex PCR; TCRdb holds only in-frame clones, not every one. Of fewer than 300,000 clones listed, 80% to 90% are singletons. The sample comprised peripheral blood. These receptors were obtained from a woman between 40 and 50 years old who had recovered from COVID-19.

The chain has TRBV6-2 or TRBV6-3 and TRBJ2-3; 10 positions agree with TRBD2. Looked up from germline, CDR1 is MNHEY and CDR2 is SVGEGT. Trimming at V came to 6 bases and at J to 2 bases, leaving 5 bases not matched to a gene. The length of the CDR3 is 15 residues. For the CDR3, the DNA is TGTGCCAGCAGCCGACTAGCGGGCCACACAGATACGCAGTATTTT. It translates to CASSRLAGHTDTQYF.

This clone has just a few counts. The J gene is TRBJ2-3, the V gene TRBV11-3, with D uncertain. Per the germline V gene, CDR1 is SGHNT and CDR2 is YENEEA. Trimming left V 2 bases short and J 2 bases short, with 8 bases between. This CDR3 is built from 14 residues. The CDR3 loop is CASSLMANTDTQYF. The CDR3 DNA reads as TGTGCCAGCAGCTTAATGGCCAACACAGATACGCAGTATTTT. Based on the CDR3 plus reference TRBV11-3 and TRBJ2-3, the full variable domain is EAGVVQSPRYKIIEKKQPVAFWCNPISGHNTLYWYLQNLGQGPELLIRYENEEAVDDSQLPKDRFSAERLKGVDSTLKIQPAELGDSAVYLCASSLMANTDTQYFGPGTRLTVL.

V usage is TRBV18 and J usage is TRBJ2-7; D perhaps matches TRBD2 (6 bases). V dropped 3 bases and J dropped 1 base, with 13 bases sitting between them. The CDR3 extends over 15 amino acids. Germline V gene lookup returns CDR1 KGHSH and CDR2 LQKENI. This chain's CDR3 is CASSPSAGMSYEQYF. The CDR3 DNA sequence: TGTGCCAGCTCACCCTCGGCGGGGATGTCCTACGAGCAGTACTTC.

V and J are TRBV5-1 and TRBJ2-3; D is perhaps TRBD2 (6 bases). Germline CDR1 SGHRS, CDR2 YFSETQ. Trimming pared 5 bases from V and 0 bases from J, leaving 13 bases between. The CDR3 spans 15 residues. As DNA, the CDR3 is TGCGCCAGCAGTAGGGACTTTCCTAGCACAGATACGCAGTATTTT. It codes for CASSRDFPSTDTQYF.

The rearrangement uses TRBV10-2 and TRBJ2-5, with 11 bases matching TRBD2. The V gene end was trimmed by 7 bases and the J gene end by 7 bases; junction bases not matched to a gene: 5. The germline CDR1 and CDR2 sequences are WSHSY and SAAADI. The CDR3 has 13 residues. CDR3 amino acids: CASKGTSGGTQYF. The DNA of the CDR3 is TGCGCCAGCAAAGGGACTAGCGGCGGGACCCAGTACTTC.

The chain links TRBV7-6 to TRBJ1-4; TRBD1 might be the D (5 bases). V was cut by 6 bases and J by 2 bases, with 13 bases left in between. The germline V gene has CDR1 SGHVS and CDR2 FNYEAQ. The CDR3 consists of 15 residues. For the CDR3, the DNA is TGTGCCAGCAGGTCCTTGGGGGGGACTAATGAAAAACTGTTTTTT. Protein sequence: CASRSLGGTNEKLFF.

The count of this clone is one. V and J are TRBV10-3 and TRBJ2-7; D is undetermined. The CDR3 consists of 12 residues. The germline CDR1 and CDR2 sequences are ENHRY and SYGVKD. Trimming left V 5 bases short and J 0 bases short, with 5 bases between. CDR3 sequence: CAISPSSYEQYF. CDR3 DNA: TGTGCCATCAGTCCCAGCTCCTACGAGCAGTACTTC.

CDR3 bases: TGTGCCAGCAGCGTATCCGGGAACACTGAAGCTTTCTTT. Its translation: CASSVSGNTEAFF. The J gene is TRBJ1-1, the V gene TRBV9, with unresolved D. In germline, CDR1 is SGDLS, CDR2 YYNGEE. The CDR3 sequence is 13 residues long. V dropped 1 base and J dropped 1 base, with 5 bases sitting between them.

V usage is TRBV5-1 and J usage is TRBJ2-5; 8 bases match TRBD2. V was pared by 4 bases and J by 4 bases, with 12 bases of the junction left unmatched. There are 16 residues in the CDR3. Germline CDR1 and CDR2: SGHRS and YFSETQ. CDR3 coding DNA: TGCGCCAGCAGCCCCCCCGGGGGGGGAGGTGGAGAGACCCAGTACTTC. Amino acid sequence: CASSPPGGGGGETQYF.

The chain carries TRBV7-9 and TRBJ2-5; unclear D gene. Germline assignment: CDR1 SEHNR and CDR2 FQNEAQ (reference sequence). V lost 0 bases and J 0 bases, leaving 8 bases between the germline ends. CDR3 length equals 15 residues. The CDR3 bases are TGTGCCAGCAGCTTAGCGGGCAGAGACCAAGAGACCCAGTACTTC. Translation gives CASSLAGRDQETQYF.

The V gene is TRBV19, the J gene TRBJ1-2; TRBD1 agrees at 7 bases. V trimming: 3 bases; J trimming: 4 bases; junction bases outside the gene matches: 8. The CDR3 is made up of 15 amino acids. Germline loops: CDR1 LNHDA, CDR2 SQIVND (reference sequence). This CDR3 reads CASSIMGGQAYGYTF. CDR3 DNA: TGTGCCAGTAGTATCATGGGCGGACAGGCCTATGGCTACACCTTC.

DNA of the CDR3: TGCAGCGTTGGGGCCCGGAGGAGTTATGGCTACACCTTC. The encoded protein is CSVGARRSYGYTF. The chain links TRBV29-1 to TRBJ1-2, with D hard to call. Germline values: CDR1 SQVTM, CDR2 ANQGSEA. The ends were cut back, 4 bases at V and 5 bases at J, with 14 bases in the middle. The CDR3 has 13 amino acids.

The chain carries TRBV28 and TRBJ2-7; 8 bases map to TRBD1. The CDR3 is 15 amino acids. Unmatched junction bases numbered 10, after V lost 6 bases and J lost 3 bases. Germline lookup yields CDR1 MDHEN and CDR2 SYDVKM. CDR3 amino acids: CASSQDRVGFYEQYF. The CDR3 coding sequence is TGTGCCAGCAGCCAGGACAGGGTTGGCTTCTACGAGCAGTACTTC.

The rearrangement joins TRBV7-9 to TRBJ1-1; 9 bases align to TRBD1. The CDR3 spans 15 residues. V lost 4 bases and J lost 3; bases outside the gene matches: 6. Looked up from germline, CDR1 is SEHNR and CDR2 is FQNEAQ (reference sequence). The CDR3 reads CASSSSGTGHTEAFF. The CDR3 bases are TGTGCCAGCAGCTCCTCCGGGACAGGGCACACTGAAGCTTTCTTT.

The CDR3 bases are TGTGCCAGCAGCTTCGGTCTAGGTGGACGGGCAGGGGAAAATTATGGCTACACCTTC. Residues: CASSFGLGGRAGENYGYTF. The J gene is TRBJ1-2, the V gene TRBV11-2, with a tentative D call TRBD1 (6 bases). The length of the CDR3 is 19 residues. From germline, CDR1 is SGHAT and CDR2 FQNNGV. V gave up 3 bases and J gave up 5 bases, with 28 bases separating them.

J is TRBJ2-3 and V is TRBV29-1; TRBD1 aligns across 9 bases. Germline V gene sequence: CDR1 SQVTM, CDR2 ANQGSEA. There are 15 residues in the CDR3. Trimming took 4 bases from V and 0 from J; bases not matched to a gene: 5. The CDR3 protein is CSVGGDRVSTDTQYF. CDR3 in DNA: TGCAGCGTTGGGGGGGACAGGGTGAGCACAGATACGCAGTATTTT.

This chain uses TRBV5-6 with TRBJ1-2, with 10 bases aligning to TRBD1. Per the germline V gene, CDR1 is SGHDT and CDR2 is YYEEEE. This CDR3 is built from 15 residues. V dropped 0 bases and J dropped 5; count of bases not matched to a gene: 4. The CDR3 loop reads CASSLATGGGYGYTF. The CDR3 coding sequence is TGTGCCAGCAGCTTGGCGACAGGGGGCGGGTATGGCTACACCTTC.